The 31 T cell receptor beta chains listed next were all sequenced from one sample in a study of Ad26.COV2.S vaccination and SARS-CoV-2 variants. Treatment meaning: 15 to 20 received Ad26.COV2.S at low or high dose, single or two shots; several received placebo; per-sample allocation not given. The samples date from day 63 after the first vaccine or placebo injection. The data were produced by immunoSEQ multiplex PCR, yet TCRdb's version contains in-frame clones alone and is incomplete. The sample records roughly 700,000 clones, around 92% being singletons. The source was peripheral blood, collected in a trial of Ad26.COV2.S vaccine versus placebo. These receptors were taken from a person aged 18-60 years who received the Ad26.COV2.S COVID-19 vaccine or a placebo.

The rearrangement joins TRBV30 to TRBJ1-5, with a weak D call TRBD1 (5 bases). CDR1 is GTSNPN, CDR2 SVGIG, per germline (reference sequence). The CDR3 is 14 residues long. Between the trimmed V and J ends, which lost 2 bases and 3 bases, there was a span of 11 bases. In DNA form, the CDR3 reads TGTGCCTGGAGTAAAGGCAGGGACAATCAGCCCCAGCATTTT. As protein: CAWSKGRDNQPQHF.

This clone was observed a single time. The chain links TRBV4-3 to TRBJ2-7; D may be TRBD1 or TRBD2 (5 bases each). Trimming shortened V by 4 bases and J by 2 bases, and 12 bases separated the two germline ends. The CDR3 has 14 residues. Looked up from germline, CDR1 is LGHNA and CDR2 is YSLEER. The CDR3 is CASSPNPGPYEQYF. As DNA, the CDR3 is TGCGCCAGCAGCCCGAACCCGGGGCCCTACGAGCAGTACTTC.

The chain carries TRBV24-1 and TRBJ2-5; TRBD1 aligns across 11 bases. V lost 4 bases to trimming and J lost 4 bases; unmatched junction nucleotides: 10. The germline gives CDR1 KGHDR, CDR2 SFDVKD. The CDR3 sequence is 17 residues long. This CDR3 reads CATSDPRDRGVRETQYF. In DNA, the CDR3 is TGTGCCACCAGTGACCCCCGGGACAGGGGGGTTCGAGAGACCCAGTACTTC.

The V call is TRBV24-1, the J call TRBJ2-1; D possibly corresponds to TRBD2 (8 bases). The length of the CDR3 is 16 residues. The germline V gene has CDR1 KGHDR and CDR2 SFDVKD. The V end lost 1 base, the J end lost 8 bases, and 17 bases lay between the germline ends. The CDR3 here is CATSDFGRGRGDEQFF. The CDR3 DNA reads as TGTGCCACCAGTGATTTCGGGAGGGGCAGGGGGGATGAGCAGTTCTTC.

CDR3 sequence reads: CASSLEASGSYREQFF. The CDR3 DNA follows: TGTGCCAGCAGCTTAGAGGCTAGCGGCTCATATCGTGAGCAGTTCTTC. The chain joins TRBV7-2 to TRBJ2-1; 7 nucleotides line up with TRBD2. The V and J ends lost 1 base and 9 bases, in that order; junction bases with no gene match: 12. CDR3 length: 16 residues. From germline, CDR1 is SGHTA and CDR2 FQGNSA. The full variable domain, with the rest looked up from reference TRBV7-2 and TRBJ2-1, is GAGVSQSPSNKVTEKGKDVELRCDPISGHTALYWYRQSLGQGLEFLIYFQGNSAPDKSGLPSDRFSAERTGGSVSTLTIQRTQQEDSAVYLCASSLEASGSYREQFFGPGTRLTVL.

Worth noting for this clone: A much larger clone is a single base away; this may be a read error. V is TRBV6-6 and J is TRBJ2-1, with D possibly matching TRBD1 (6 bases). Germline CDR1 and CDR2: MNHNY and SVGAGI (reference sequence). CDR3 length: 14 residues. Trimming removed 5 bases at V and 3 bases at J, with 11 bases between. The CDR3 nucleotides are TGTGCCAGCAGTGGGCAGGGGTTCTACAATGAGCAGTTCTTC. This codes for CASSGQGFYNEQFF.

This clone is a singleton in its sample. The V gene is TRBV4-2, the J gene TRBJ2-5, with 12 bases fitting TRBD2. Looked up from germline, CDR1 is LGHNA and CDR2 is YNFKEQ. V was pared by 0 bases and J by 2 bases, with 7 bases of the junction left unmatched. This CDR3 has 18 amino acids. For the CDR3, the DNA is TGTGCCAGCAGCCAAGACCTAGCGGGAGGGAAATTACAAGAGACCCAGTACTTC. Translated, it gives CASSQDLAGGKLQETQYF.

This chain connects TRBV4-2 to TRBJ2-1, with 7 bases identical to TRBD2. Germline CDR1 is LGHNA and CDR2 is YNFKEQ. The J segment lost 7 bases and the V segment lost 6 bases, leaving 3 bases of the junction unmatched. The CDR3 is made up of 12 amino acids. The CDR3: CASRVSGNEQFF. The CDR3 DNA follows: TGTGCCAGCAGAGTTAGCGGGAATGAGCAGTTCTTC.

The rearrangement uses TRBV6-5 and TRBJ1-5; tentatively, D is TRBD1 (5 bases). Germline CDR1 MNHEY, CDR2 SVGAGI. Deletions cut 2 bases from V and 7 bases from J, with 12 bases between. This CDR3 has 14 residues. The CDR3 region is CASSYGGVGQPQHF. CDR3 DNA sequence: TGTGCCAGCAGTTACGGAGGGGTTGGGCAGCCCCAGCATTTT.

The genes are TRBV3-1 (or the pseudogene TRBV3-2) and TRBJ1-2; D uncertain. V lost 0 bases to trimming and J lost 3 bases, with 8 bases between them. CDR1 and CDR2 (germline): LGHDT, YNNKEL (reference sequence). CDR3 length: 14 residues. CDR3 coding DNA: TGTGCCAGCAGCCAAGAAATCAGCTACTATGGCTACACCTTC. This translates into CASSQEISYYGYTF.

This clone appeared a few times. This sequence joins TRBV7-9 and TRBJ1-6; 10 nucleotides match TRBD1. This CDR3 is built from 14 residues. J was trimmed by 7 bases and V by 7 bases; bases with no gene match: 4. Per germline, CDR1 SEHNR and CDR2 FQNEAQ (reference sequence). The CDR3 nucleotides are TGTGCCAGCACACTGGGACAGGGGAATTCACCCCTCCACTTT. Protein: CASTLGQGNSPLHF.

This clone showed up just once. This chain connects TRBV6-5 to TRBJ1-1; D is undetermined. Germline CDR1 and CDR2: MNHEY and SVGAGI. V dropped 6 bases and J dropped 5 bases, with 13 bases sitting between them. The CDR3 is 13 amino acids. CDR3 sequence (DNA): TGTGCCAGCAGCACTACTGACGGTACTGAAGCTTTCTTT. Its translation is CASSTTDGTEAFF.

The chain joins TRBV19 to TRBJ2-3; perhaps D is TRBD1 or TRBD2 (5 bases each). The CDR3 loop spans 12 amino acids. V was pared by 2 bases and J by 10 bases, with 10 bases between. Germline V CDR1 and CDR2: LNHDA, SQIVND (reference sequence). CDR3 sequence (DNA): TGTGCCAGTAGTATACTTGGGACCGCGCAGTATTTT. This encodes CASSILGTAQYF.

The gene calls are TRBV6-6 and TRBJ1-2; 7 bases fit TRBD1. The CDR3 has 13 residues. J was trimmed by 2 bases and V by 6 bases; bases with no gene match: 3. Germline V gene lookup returns CDR1 MNHNY and CDR2 SVGAGI (reference sequence). CDR3 nucleotides: TGTGCCAGCAGATTGGGACAGAACTATGGCTACACCTTC. It yields the protein CASRLGQNYGYTF.

The chain has TRBV7-9 and TRBJ2-3; D uncertain. In germline, CDR1 is SEHNR, CDR2 FQNEAQ (reference sequence). V shed 7 bases and J shed 0 bases, with 5 bases lying between them. The CDR3 covers 12 residues. CDR3 in DNA: TGTGCCAGCAACCCTAGCACAGATACGCAGTATTTT. Residues: CASNPSTDTQYF.

This clone was seen just once. The chain has TRBV10-3 and TRBJ2-3; 10 nucleotides match TRBD2. The germline V gene has CDR1 ENHRY and CDR2 SYGVKD. J lost 3 bases, V lost 6 bases, and 3 bases had no gene match. The CDR3 runs to 14 residues. CDR3 region: CAISLAGVTDTQYF. The DNA for the CDR3 is TGTGCCATCAGCCTAGCGGGGGTGACAGATACGCAGTATTTT.

The chain links TRBV14 to TRBJ2-3; TRBD1 might be the D (6 bases). This CDR3 has 12 amino acids. Trimming stripped 5 bases from V and 12 bases from J, with 15 bases between. Germline assignment: CDR1 SGHDN and CDR2 FVKESK. This CDR3 reads CASSLLGQTQYF. CDR3 coding DNA: TGTGCCAGCAGCTTACTCGGACAGACCCAGTATTTT.

In this sample, this clone turned up once. The rearrangement uses TRBV21-1 and TRBJ1-1; TRBD1 is the table's D call, not checked against the DNA. TRBV21-1 is listed as a pseudogene. This CDR3 is built from 15 residues. CDR3 in amino acids: CASSKGGWTGTEAFF. The CDR3, as DNA: TGTGCCAGCAGCAAAGGGGGCTGGACAGGCACTGAAGCTTTCTTT.

The chain combines TRBV2 with TRBJ1-4; no clear D gene. The CDR3 runs to 14 residues. Trimming shortened V by 5 bases and J by 8 bases, and 15 bases separated the two germline ends. Per the germline V gene, CDR1 is SNHLY and CDR2 is FYNNEI. The CDR3 sequence is CASSYLLREEKLFF. The DNA of the CDR3 is TGTGCCAGCAGTTACCTTCTGAGAGAAGAAAAACTGTTTTTT.

The chain couples TRBV18 to TRBJ1-2; weak D call: TRBD1 (5 bases). The germline CDR1 and CDR2 sequences are KGHSH and LQKENI. This CDR3 is built from 14 residues. V gave up 6 bases and J gave up 5 bases, with 16 bases separating them. The CDR3 nucleotides read TGTGCCAGCTCCCTTGGGGACGGACGTTATGGCTACACCTTC. Translating gives CASSLGDGRYGYTF. Together with reference TRBV18 and TRBJ1-2, the CDR3 gives the full variable domain: NAGVMQNPRHLVRRRGQEARLRCSPMKGHSHVYWYRQLPEEGLKFMVYLQKENIIDESGMPKERFSAEFPKEGPSILRIQQVVRGDSAAYFCASSLGDGRYGYTFGSGTRLTVV.

V is TRBV7-9 and J is TRBJ2-5; 7 positions agree with TRBD1. Unmatched junction bases numbered 4, after V lost 1 base and J lost 2 bases. In germline, CDR1 is SEHNR, CDR2 FQNEAQ (reference sequence). There are 15 residues in the CDR3. The CDR3 sequence: CASSLGDRDQETQYF. The CDR3 coding sequence is TGTGCCAGCAGCTTAGGCGACAGGGATCAAGAGACCCAGTACTTC.

The rearrangement uses TRBV6-5 and TRBJ1-1; D is possibly TRBD1 (6 bases). The CDR3 totals 11 residues. From germline, CDR1 is MNHEY and CDR2 SVGAGI. The V end was cut by 11 bases, the J end by 8 bases, with 15 bases between. CDR3 protein: CAGLRQAEAFF. DNA for the CDR3: TGTGCCGGCCTTAGACAGGCAGAAGCTTTCTTT.

The rearrangement uses TRBV19 and TRBJ1-3; D is unclear. The CDR3 covers 13 residues. The germline V gene has CDR1 LNHDA and CDR2 SQIVND (reference sequence). Trimming pared 6 bases from V and 4 bases from J, leaving 10 bases between. CDR3 nucleotides: TGTGCCAGTAGCCAGATTTTAGGAAACACCATATATTTT. The encoded protein is CASSQILGNTIYF. Full variable domain (rest looked up from reference TRBV19 and TRBJ1-3): DGGITQSPKYLFRKEGQNVTLSCEQNLNHDAMYWYRQDPGQGLRLIYYSQIVNDFQKGDIAEGYSVSREKKESFPLTVTSAQKNPTAFYLCASSQILGNTIYFGEGSWLTVV.

This chain uses TRBV13 with TRBJ2-7; the D gene is possibly TRBD2 (6 bases). CDR1 and CDR2 (germline): PRHDT, FYEKMQ (reference sequence). V was pared by 1 base and J by 7 bases, with 8 bases between. The CDR3 is 12 amino acids. The CDR3 DNA reads TGTGCCAGCAGCTTAGCAGGGAGGGAGCAGTACTTC. Encoded protein: CASSLAGREQYF.

The chain has TRBV7-9 and TRBJ2-1; the D call may be TRBD1 or TRBD2 (5 bases each). In germline, CDR1 is SEHNR, CDR2 FQNEAQ (reference sequence). V dropped 4 bases and J dropped 8 bases, with 21 bases sitting between them. The CDR3 extends over 16 amino acids. The CDR3 region has the DNA TGTGCCAGCAGCTGGGGGACGGGGCTAGGGGTGCATGAGCAGTTCTTC. This codes for CASSWGTGLGVHEQFF.

The chain recombines TRBV27 with TRBJ1-6, with D perhaps matching TRBD1 (6 bases). The CDR3 has 17 amino acids. V was pared by 1 base and J by 7 bases, with 17 bases between. The germline gives CDR1 MNHEY, CDR2 SMNVEV (reference sequence). The CDR3 DNA reads as TGTGCCAGCAGTTTATATCCCCTGCAGGGGTTGAATTCACCCCTCCACTTT. It translates to CASSLYPLQGLNSPLHF.

Comment on this clone: Distinct nucleotide sequences in the sample also encode this CDR3. V is TRBV24-1 and J is TRBJ2-3, with a weak D call TRBD1 (5 bases). The CDR3 is made up of 12 amino acids. Trimming left V 1 base short and J 8 bases short, with 6 bases between. CDR1 and CDR2 (germline): KGHDR, SFDVKD. The CDR3 sequence: CATSDLRGTQYF. In nucleotides, the CDR3 is TGTGCCACCAGTGATTTAAGGGGTACGCAGTATTTT.

This chain connects TRBV14 to TRBJ2-1; no reliable D call. V lost 4 bases and J 7 bases, leaving 11 bases between the germline ends. Germline CDR1 is SGHDN and CDR2 is FVKESK. The CDR3 sequence is 13 residues long. CDR3 residues: CASSPNQHNEQFF. In nucleotides, the CDR3 is TGTGCCAGCAGCCCTAACCAGCATAATGAGCAGTTCTTC.

The V gene is TRBV5-1, the J gene TRBJ1-1, with no clear D. Germline V gene data show CDR1 as SGHRS and CDR2 as YFSETQ. Between the trimmed V and J ends, which lost 3 bases and 1 base, there was a span of 7 bases. The CDR3 runs 13 residues. The CDR3 DNA follows: TGCGCCAGCAGCTCCCAGGAGAACACTGAAGCTTTCTTT. It codes for CASSSQENTEAFF.

The CDR3 nucleotides are TGTGCCAGCAGTGCGCCAGTCTGGACAGGGGGGGATACCGGGGAGCTGTTTTTT. Translating it yields CASSAPVWTGGDTGELFF. V and J are TRBV6-1 and TRBJ2-2; TRBD1 aligns across 10 bases. Germline V CDR1 and CDR2: MNHNS, SASEGT. The CDR3 runs to 18 residues. V was clipped by 4 bases and J by 5 bases; unmatched bases: 13.

V and J are TRBV29-1 and TRBJ1-2, with 9 bases lining up with TRBD1. The germline V gene encodes CDR1 SQVTM and CDR2 ANQGSEA. The CDR3 extends over 12 amino acids. With V trimmed by 4 bases and J by 8 bases, 5 bases remained unmatched. The CDR3 DNA reads TGCAGCGTTGGAGGGACAGGGAGCGGCTACACCTTC. Protein product: CSVGGTGSGYTF. The full variable domain, its missing parts supplied by reference TRBV29-1 and TRBJ1-2, is SAVISQKPSRDICQRGTSLTIQCQVDSQVTMMFWYRQQPGQSLTLIATANQGSEATYESGFVIDKFPISRPNLTFSTLTVSNMSPEDSSIYLCSVGGTGSGYTFGSGTRLTVV.